The clone carrying this TCR beta chain showed up many times. Its specificity is not known. This sample was included in a study of T cells after yellow fever vaccination. Whole-study results and caveats: In FACS-sorted repertoires, abundant clonotypes from the bulk population could appear as contaminants. Subsequent to the booster, the majority of primary-vaccination clones reappeared (96% CD4, around 90% CD8). Researchers report a weaker secondary response that nonetheless peaked faster, day 5 versus 15.

The TCR cDNA carried a universal primer site and UMIs from 5'RACE template switching. TCRdb re-called the 5' RACE reads with MiXCR, one entry per CDR3 protein. The sample contains about 210,000 distinct CDR3 sequences, 2.5% to 3.5% of which appear only once. The germline V gene has CDR1 DFQATT and CDR2 SNEGSKA (reference sequence). The CDR3 runs 11 residues. V lost 6 bases and J lost 6, with 10 bases in between. The sequence derives from a man between 18 and 35 years old who received the YFV17D yellow fever vaccine. The sample in question was CD4+ T cells sorted from PBMCs, obtained 10 days after the yellow fever booster vaccination. V gene TRBV20-1 combines with J gene TRBJ2-3; D unresolved. The CDR3 DNA is TGCAGTGCCCAGCCTCTTGATACGCAGTATTTT. It is translated as CSAQPLDTQYF.